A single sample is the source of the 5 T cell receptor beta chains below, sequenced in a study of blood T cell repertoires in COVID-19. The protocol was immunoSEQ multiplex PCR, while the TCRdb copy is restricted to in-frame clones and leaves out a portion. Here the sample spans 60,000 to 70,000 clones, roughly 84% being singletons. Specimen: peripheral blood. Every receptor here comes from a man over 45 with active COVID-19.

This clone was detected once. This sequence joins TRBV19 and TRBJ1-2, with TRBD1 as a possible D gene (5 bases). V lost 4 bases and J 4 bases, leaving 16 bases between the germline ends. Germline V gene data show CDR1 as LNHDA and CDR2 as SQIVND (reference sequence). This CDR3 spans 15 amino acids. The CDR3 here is CASSSPGWGLYGYTF. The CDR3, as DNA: TGTGCCAGTAGTAGCCCGGGATGGGGACTCTATGGCTACACCTTC.

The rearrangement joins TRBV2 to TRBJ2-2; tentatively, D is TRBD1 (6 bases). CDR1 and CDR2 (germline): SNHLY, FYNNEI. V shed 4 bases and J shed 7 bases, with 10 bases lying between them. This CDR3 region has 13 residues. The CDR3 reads CASSGTGNGELFF. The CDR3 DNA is TGTGCCAGCAGTGGTACAGGGAACGGGGAGCTGTTTTTT.

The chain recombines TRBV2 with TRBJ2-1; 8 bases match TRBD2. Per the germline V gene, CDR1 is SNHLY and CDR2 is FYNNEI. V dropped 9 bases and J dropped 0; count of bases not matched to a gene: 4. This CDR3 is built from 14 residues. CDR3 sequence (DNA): TGTGCCAGGGATAGCGGGGCCTCCTACAATGAGCAGTTCTTC. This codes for CARDSGASYNEQFF.

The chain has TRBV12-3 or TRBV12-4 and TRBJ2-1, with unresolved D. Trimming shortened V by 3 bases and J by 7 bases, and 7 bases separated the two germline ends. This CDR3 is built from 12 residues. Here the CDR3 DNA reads TGTGCCAGCAGTTTGCAGGCGAATGAGCAGTTCTTC. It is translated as CASSLQANEQFF.

The CDR3 is CASSDPHQPPFGESEQYF. The DNA for the CDR3 is TGTGCCAGCAGCGACCCTCATCAACCCCCCTTTGGGGAGTCCGAGCAGTACTTC. This chain uses TRBV7-9 with TRBJ2-7; the D gene is possibly TRBD2 (5 bases). This CDR3 contains 18 residues. Between the trimmed V and J ends, which lost 5 bases and 6 bases, there was a span of 29 bases. The germline V gene has CDR1 SEHNR and CDR2 FQNEAQ (reference sequence).